These 8 T cell receptor beta chains came from one sample sequenced in a study of shared clonotypes between healthy human individuals. Clones were sequenced by immunoSEQ multiplex PCR, and TCRdb holds only the in-frame ones, with some missing. This sample has over a million clones; roughly 95% occur once, and the top ten carry 1% to 1.5%. Source material: naive CD4+ T cells sorted from blood. Stated subset: CD45RA+ positively selected. These receptors were obtained from a man aged 25 to 45 in good health.

The V call is TRBV7-2, the J call TRBJ2-2; 12 bases fit TRBD2. The V gene's germline CDR1 is SGHTA and CDR2 FQGNSA. With 5 bases clipped from V and 5 bases from J, the junction kept 3 bases outside the gene matches. This CDR3 is built from 15 residues. The CDR3 reads CASSQGLAGTGELFF. CDR3 nucleotides: TGTGCCAGCAGCCAAGGACTAGCGGGAACCGGGGAGCTGTTTTTT.

The V and J genes are TRBV30 and TRBJ1-1; D unclear. CDR3 length: 12 residues. The germline gives CDR1 GTSNPN, CDR2 SVGIG (reference sequence). Deletions cut 2 bases from V and 5 bases from J, with 9 bases between. CDR3: CAWSPSGTEAFF. As DNA, the CDR3 is TGTGCCTGGAGTCCCAGCGGAACTGAAGCTTTCTTT. Full variable domain (remainder filled in from reference TRBV30 and TRBJ1-1): SQTIHQWPATLVQPVGSPLSLECTVEGTSNPNLYWYRQAAGRGLQLLFYSVGIGQISSEVPQNLSASRPQDRQFILSSKKLLLSDSGFYLCAWSPSGTEAFFGQGTRLTVV.

The J gene is TRBJ2-3, the V gene TRBV2; D perhaps matches TRBD2 (5 bases). The V and J ends lost 6 bases and 0 bases respectively, with 19 bases between them. The CDR3 spans 17 residues. Germline V gene data show CDR1 as SNHLY and CDR2 as FYNNEI. CDR3 amino acids: CASRNGLGRVSTDTQYF. The CDR3 DNA follows: TGTGCCAGCAGGAACGGGCTTGGGCGGGTGAGCACAGATACGCAGTATTTT.

This clone was observed once. CDR3 bases: TGTGCCAGCAGCATGGGCCCCTCCTATGAGGAGCTGTTTTTT. It codes for CASSMGPSYEELFF. This chain links TRBV9 with TRBJ2-2; unclear D gene. The CDR3 runs 14 residues. V gave up 4 bases and J gave up 10 bases, with 17 bases separating them. CDR1 SGDLS and CDR2 YYNGEE come from the germline V gene. The variable domain in full, completed from reference TRBV9 and TRBJ2-2, reads DSGVTQTPKHLITATGQRVTLRCSPRSGDLSVYWYQQSLDQGLQFLIQYYNGEERAKGNILERFSAQQFPDLHSELNLSSLELGDSALYFCASSMGPSYEELFFGEGSRLTVL.

The chain uses TRBV15 and TRBJ2-7, with 11 nucleotides matching TRBD2. The CDR3 contains 16 residues. Trimming removed 2 bases from V and 5 bases from J; junction bases left unmatched: 8. The germline V gene encodes CDR1 LNHNV and CDR2 YYDKDF (reference sequence). The CDR3, as DNA: TGTGCCACCAGCAGATACCACGGGACTAGCGGACACGAGCAGTACTTC. Translating it yields CATSRYHGTSGHEQYF. Using reference TRBV15 and TRBJ2-7 for the parts outside the CDR3, the full variable domain is DAMVIQNPRYQVTQFGKPVTLSCSQTLNHNVMYWYQQKSSQAPKLLFHYYDKDFNNEADTPDNFQSRRPNTSFCFLDIRSPGLGDTAMYLCATSRYHGTSGHEQYFGPGTRLTVT.

J is TRBJ1-5 and V is TRBV19, with D possibly TRBD1 on 5 matching bases. The CDR3 consists of 16 residues. The V end was cut by 6 bases, the J end by 3 bases, with 18 bases between. The V gene's germline CDR1 is LNHDA and CDR2 SQIVND (reference sequence). The CDR3, as DNA: TGTGCCAGTAGGAGCCAGACGAGGGGATACAATCAGCCCCAGCATTTT. The encoded protein is CASRSQTRGYNQPQHF.

The chain couples TRBV7-2 to TRBJ2-3, with unresolved D. V was cut by 5 bases and J by 5 bases, with 14 bases left in between. This CDR3 has 14 amino acids. The germline gives CDR1 SGHTA, CDR2 FQGNSA. CDR3 sequence reads: CASSQVKVQDTQYF. Here the CDR3 DNA reads TGTGCCAGCAGCCAAGTAAAGGTTCAAGATACGCAGTATTTT.

The genes are TRBV29-1 and TRBJ2-5; 7 positions agree with TRBD2. The V segment lost 6 bases and the J segment 1 base; nucleotides outside the gene matches: 5. The CDR3 length is 13 residues. CDR1 SQVTM and CDR2 ANQGSEA come from the germline V gene. The CDR3 DNA reads TGCAGCGTAGCACGGGGGGTCCAAGAGACCCAGTACTTC. Protein: CSVARGVQETQYF.